The 15 T cell receptor beta chains reported below all come from one sample, sequenced in a study of blood T cell repertoires in COVID-19. Method: immunoSEQ multiplex PCR; TCRdb's copy keeps in-frame clones and lacks some. The sample yields 200,000 to 250,000 clones, about 88% seen once. Sequencing was performed on peripheral blood. Receptors were obtained from a woman between 40 and 55 years old who had recovered from COVID-19.

The V and J genes are TRBV6-5 and TRBJ2-2, with TRBD1 matching 10 bases. The CDR3 length is 15 residues. V was pared by 4 bases and J by 5 bases, with 4 bases of the junction left unmatched. Germline V CDR1 and CDR2: MNHEY, SVGAGI. CDR3 bases: TGTGCCAGCAGTTCCCAGGGACAGGGGACCGGGGAGCTGTTTTTT. It yields the protein CASSSQGQGTGELFF.

The chain is built from TRBV6-5 and TRBJ2-2; no definite D call. Trimming pared 7 bases from V and 1 base from J, leaving 10 bases between. CDR1 is MNHEY, CDR2 SVGAGI, per germline. The CDR3 runs 14 residues. The CDR3 DNA reads as TGTGCCAGCATGAGGCAGAAGAACACCGGGGAGCTGTTTTTT. It is translated as CASMRQKNTGELFF.

The J gene is TRBJ1-2, the V gene TRBV19, with D perhaps TRBD1 (6 bases). Germline V lookup: CDR1 LNHDA, CDR2 SQIVND (reference sequence). The CDR3 runs to 15 residues. V shed 8 bases and J shed 8 bases, with 24 bases lying between them. CDR3 protein: CASSSSQGFYRGYTF. The DNA for the CDR3 is TGTGCCAGTTCATCCTCACAGGGTTTTTATAGGGGCTACACCTTC.

The V gene is TRBV15, the J gene TRBJ1-4, with TRBD1 as a possible D gene (5 bases). From germline, CDR1 is LNHNV and CDR2 YYDKDF (reference sequence). V was trimmed by 5 bases and J by 2 bases, leaving 9 bases between them. This CDR3 contains 14 residues. CDR3 in amino acids: CATSGGGTNEKLFF. As DNA, the CDR3 is TGTGCCACCAGCGGGGGGGGTACTAATGAAAAACTGTTTTTT. The full variable domain, in which reference TRBV15 and TRBJ1-4 provide the parts outside the CDR3, is DAMVIQNPRYQVTQFGKPVTLSCSQTLNHNVMYWYQQKSSQAPKLLFHYYDKDFNNEADTPDNFQSRRPNTSFCFLDIRSPGLGDTAMYLCATSGGGTNEKLFFGSGTQLSVL.

This chain links TRBV28 with TRBJ1-5, with 7 nucleotides matching TRBD1. Germline CDR1 reads MDHEN; CDR2 reads SYDVKM. The CDR3 length is 17 residues. V shed 0 bases and J 3 bases; nucleotides not matched to a gene: 8. CDR3 sequence reads: CASSLWGQGGANQPQHF. CDR3 coding DNA: TGTGCCAGCAGTTTATGGGGCCAGGGGGGCGCCAATCAGCCCCAGCATTTT. Using reference TRBV28 and TRBJ1-5 for the parts outside the CDR3, the full variable domain is DVKVTQSSRYLVKRTGEKVFLECVQDMDHENMFWYRQDPGLGLRLIYFSYDVKMKEKGDIPEGYSVSREKKERFSLILESASTNQTSMYLCASSLWGQGGANQPQHFGDGTRLSIL.

V is TRBV19 and J is TRBJ2-2; D is ambiguous. The CDR3 spans 16 residues. Germline-derived CDR1 and CDR2 are LNHDA and SQIVND (reference sequence). Trimming took 1 base from V and 1 from J, leaving 10 bases between them. In DNA form, the CDR3 reads TGTGCCAGTAGTATAGTTTTAGCCGTGAACACCGGGGAGCTGTTTTTT. It codes for CASSIVLAVNTGELFF.

A word on this clone: Other DNA sequences in the sample encode the same CDR3. The gene calls are TRBV12-5 and TRBJ2-7; TRBD2 is a possible D gene (6 bases). V lost 5 bases, J lost 6 bases, and 20 bases lay in between. The CDR3 length is 15 residues. The V gene's germline CDR1 is LGHNT and CDR2 FRNRAP. The CDR3 bases are TGTGCTAGTGGTCCCCTGACTAGTGGGCGAAGCGAGCAGTACTTC. Encoded protein: CASGPLTSGRSEQYF.

The rearrangement links TRBV5-5 to TRBJ1-2; D is unresolved. V was pared by 4 bases and J by 4 bases, with 11 bases between. The CDR3 is made up of 13 amino acids. CDR1 is SGHKS, CDR2 YYEKEE, per germline (reference sequence). CDR3 nucleotides: TGTGCCAGCAGCCTACAGCTCACCTATGGCTACACCTTC. This translates into CASSLQLTYGYTF.

This chain connects TRBV6-1 to TRBJ2-7; TRBD2 agrees at 10 bases. Germline CDR1 reads MNHNS; CDR2 reads SASEGT. This CDR3 comprises 13 residues. As DNA, the CDR3 is TGTCGGACCGGGACTAGCGCCGGTAACGAGCAGTACTTC. This translates into CRTGTSAGNEQYF.

This sequence joins TRBV19 and TRBJ2-7; TRBD2 might be the D (5 bases). Trimming removed 4 bases at V and 6 bases at J, with 19 bases between. The CDR3 has 15 residues. CDR1 LNHDA and CDR2 SQIVND come from the germline V gene (reference sequence). CDR3 sequence reads: CASSTAPNMGSEQYF. The CDR3 DNA reads TGTGCCAGTAGTACCGCCCCTAATATGGGGAGCGAGCAGTACTTC.

This clone was seen only a few times. This rearrangement joins TRBV7-2 to TRBJ1-5; 11 bases are a match to TRBD1. This CDR3 region has 17 residues. Germline CDR1 SGHTA, CDR2 FQGNSA. The junction had 11 bases not matched to a gene; V was cut back by 5 bases and J by 5 bases. CDR3 coding DNA: TGTGCCAGCAGCGCCCGCGGCGGGACAGGGGGATATCAGCCCCAGCATTTT. Protein sequence: CASSARGGTGGYQPQHF.

The chain joins TRBV11-3 to TRBJ2-1; 7 bases are a match to TRBD1. Germline assignment: CDR1 SGHNT and CDR2 YENEEA. With V trimmed by 0 bases and J by 5 bases, 7 bases remained unmatched. This CDR3 contains 16 residues. The CDR3 protein is CASSLDRGTDNNEQFF. Here the CDR3 DNA reads TGTGCCAGCAGCTTAGACAGGGGGACAGATAACAATGAGCAGTTCTTC.

V gene TRBV7-9 combines with J gene TRBJ1-2; TRBD1 matches 9 bases. Germline lookup yields CDR1 SEHNR and CDR2 FQNEAQ (reference sequence). V lost 11 bases to trimming and J lost 1 base; unmatched junction nucleotides: 5. The CDR3 totals 13 residues. CDR3 amino acids: CAARQGGNYGYTF. The CDR3 bases are TGTGCCGCAAGACAGGGGGGTAACTATGGCTACACCTTC.

The table lists this clone with a count of one. The chain carries TRBV2 and TRBJ2-2, with 7 bases that match TRBD1. The V gene end was trimmed by 4 bases and the J gene end by 4 bases; junction bases not matched to a gene: 6. CDR1 is SNHLY, CDR2 FYNNEI, per germline. The CDR3 is made up of 15 amino acids. The CDR3 coding sequence is TGTGCCAGCAGTGTGCAGGGGGTAGCCACCGGGGAGCTGTTTTTT. It codes for CASSVQGVATGELFF.

This chain joins TRBV7-8 and TRBJ1-3; D remains ambiguous. Germline CDR1 is SGHVS and CDR2 is FQNEAQ. CDR3 length: 12 amino acids. Deletions cut 5 bases from V and 4 bases from J, with 6 bases between. CDR3 nucleotide sequence: TGTGCCAGCAGCCAGACAGGAAACACCATATATTTT. Its translation: CASSQTGNTIYF. Full variable domain (outside the CDR3, taken from reference TRBV7-8 and TRBJ1-3): GAGVSQSPRYKVAKRGQDVALRCDPISGHVSLFWYQQALGQGPEFLTYFQNEAQLDKSGLPSDRFFAERPEGSVSTLKIQRTQQEDSAVYLCASSQTGNTIYFGEGSWLTVV.